This T cell receptor beta chain appears in the sequencing data of a study of early T cells in non-severe SARS-CoV-2 infection. Remarks on this clonotype: At one boundary the junction diverges from the germline segment, which might be a read error.

The CDR3 sequence is 15 residues long. TCRdb re-derived calls from the 5' RACE reads in MiXCR, one entry per CDR3 protein. The sample gives around 44,000 distinct CDR3 sequences, 7% to 9% of which show up once; roughly 6.2% is in the top ten. The genes are TRBV12-3 or TRBV12-4 and TRBJ1-2; tentatively, D is TRBD1 (5 bases). Sequenced material: whole blood. The TCR was taken from an adult who was a healthcare worker with PCR-confirmed SARS-CoV-2 infection or an uninfected control (not recorded which). The CDR3 region has the DNA TGTGCCAGCACTTTATCGATGTGGGGCATGGATGGCTACACCTTC. It yields the protein CASTLSMWGMDGYTF.